The present T cell receptor (beta chain) was sequenced within a study of blood T cell repertoires in COVID-19. Some clones are missing from TCRdb's copy, which holds only in-frame ones; the method was immunoSEQ multiplex PCR. Among about 95,000 clones listed, about 89% were seen once. The CDR3 covers 13 residues. Germline V CDR1 and CDR2: SQVTM, ANQGSEA. Trimming removed 2 bases at V and 5 bases at J, with 12 bases between. The specimen sequenced was peripheral blood. The TCR comes from a man between 60 and 70 years old with COVID-19, enrolled during active disease. The chain carries TRBV29-1 and TRBJ2-5; no clear D. The CDR3 reads CSVETGRGETQYF. In DNA, the CDR3 is TGCAGCGTTGAAACGGGTCGTGGGGAGACCCAGTACTTC.